These 28 T cell receptor beta chains originate from one sample sequenced in a study of monozygotic twins with inflammatory bowel disease. Reprocessing the 5' RACE reads, TCRdb reports a single entry for every CDR3 protein and omits DNA. The sample holds around 450,000 distinct CDR3 sequences. The sequenced sample consisted of blood. Receptors were obtained from a human donor with ulcerative colitis or Crohn's disease, or a healthy co-twin of an affected twin (not recorded which).

The rearrangement links TRBV7-6 to TRBJ2-3; the D call from TCRdb, TRBD2, cannot be confirmed without DNA. Germline-derived CDR1 and CDR2 are SGHVS and FNYEAQ. This CDR3 has 15 amino acids. The CDR3 loop is CATAERLGWTDTQYF.

The chain couples TRBV20-1 to TRBJ2-7; the D call from TCRdb, TRBD2, cannot be confirmed without DNA. CDR1 is DFQATT, CDR2 SNEGSKA, per germline (reference sequence). The CDR3 loop spans 16 amino acids. The chain's CDR3 is CSARGTSGRETYEQYF.

The chain employs TRBV10-3 and TRBJ1-2; TCRdb selects TRBD1, and the lack of DNA leaves this call unchecked. The CDR3 contains 14 residues. Germline V lookup: CDR1 ENHRY, CDR2 SYGVKD. The CDR3 loop reads CAISDTTGTKGYTF.

The rearrangement joins TRBV6-6 to TRBJ2-5; TCRdb selects TRBD2, and the lack of DNA leaves this call unchecked. The CDR3 is made up of 14 amino acids. From germline, CDR1 is MNHNY and CDR2 SVGAGI (reference sequence). The CDR3 spells CASSSREGQETQYF.

The chain employs TRBV7-3 and TRBJ2-7; lacking DNA, the TRBD1 call made by TCRdb goes unchecked. The CDR3 consists of 16 residues. In germline, CDR1 is SGHTA, CDR2 FQGTGA. The CDR3: CASSSPGTGHNYEQFF.

This rearrangement joins TRBV6-2 or TRBV6-3 to TRBJ1-5; TCRdb names TRBD1, which stays unverified in the absence of DNA. Germline loops: CDR1 MNHEY, CDR2 SVGEGT. The length of the CDR3 is 15 residues. The CDR3 sequence is CASSHRGGLSKPQHF.

The J gene is TRBJ2-7, the V gene TRBV10-3; TCRdb picks TRBD1, but there is no DNA to check that call. This CDR3 comprises 17 residues. The germline V gene has CDR1 ENHRY and CDR2 SYGVKD. The CDR3 is CAISESSNGQNRYEQYF.

The chain is built from TRBV12-3 or TRBV12-4 and TRBJ1-3; with no DNA, the TCRdb D assignment of TRBD1 cannot be verified. The CDR3 totals 14 residues. The CDR3 protein is CASSPDRGSFSAYF.

V and J are TRBV28 and TRBJ1-6; TCRdb names TRBD1, which stays unverified in the absence of DNA. Germline loops: CDR1 MDHEN, CDR2 SYDVKM. This CDR3 is 15 amino acids long. The CDR3 is CASSKGGLENSPLHF.

The V call is TRBV10-3, the J call TRBJ1-2; without DNA, the TCRdb call of TRBD1 cannot be checked. CDR1 is ENHRY, CDR2 SYGVKD, per germline. The CDR3 extends over 15 amino acids. The CDR3: CAISESIQGTSSYTF.

The chain combines TRBV20-1 with TRBJ2-3; TCRdb outputs TRBD2, but without DNA this stays unchecked. This CDR3 is 16 amino acids long. In germline, CDR1 is DFQATT, CDR2 SNEGSKA (reference sequence). The chain's CDR3 is CSAEGPPRGGGDTQYF.

The V call is TRBV6-2 or TRBV6-3, the J call TRBJ2-7; TCRdb indicates TRBD1, and absent DNA this call remains unverified. The CDR3 totals 13 residues. Germline lookup yields CDR1 MNHEY and CDR2 SVGEGT. The CDR3 region is CASKRQAAWEQYF.

The genes are TRBV9 and TRBJ1-1; TCRdb picks TRBD1, but there is no DNA to check that call. This CDR3 is 14 amino acids long. CDR1 SGDLS and CDR2 YYNGEE come from the germline V gene. CDR3 sequence reads: CASSSQGVGTEAFF.

This chain connects TRBV18 to TRBJ1-5; the D gene TCRdb calls, TRBD1, cannot be checked with no DNA. This CDR3 region has 15 residues. The germline V gene has CDR1 KGHSH and CDR2 LQKENI. The CDR3 spells CASSPVGQGDQPQHF.

The rearrangement links TRBV20-1 to TRBJ2-7. This CDR3 contains 15 residues. The germline V gene has CDR1 DFQATT and CDR2 SNEGSKA (reference sequence). The CDR3 protein is CSARDRRNNSYEQYF.

The chain uses TRBV6-1 and TRBJ2-3; TCRdb calls TRBD2, which cannot be checked without DNA. The CDR3 sequence is 16 residues long. Per germline, CDR1 MNHNS and CDR2 SASEGT. The chain's CDR3 is CASSELTSGFTDTQYF.

The chain couples TRBV29-1 to TRBJ2-1. This CDR3 is 13 amino acids long. Looked up from germline, CDR1 is SQVTM and CDR2 is ANQGSEA. The chain's CDR3 is CSVEQISYNEQFF.

The chain is built from TRBV29-1 and TRBJ2-7; TCRdb picks TRBD1, but there is no DNA to check that call. The CDR3 runs 13 residues. CDR1 is SQVTM, CDR2 ANQGSEA, per germline. CDR3 sequence reads: CSATRGQGYEQYF.

This CDR3 is CASSLASGERGEQFF. The chain carries TRBV7-2 and TRBJ2-1; as DNA is missing, the TRBD2 call by TCRdb cannot be tested. CDR3 length equals 15 residues. The germline CDR1 and CDR2 sequences are SGHTA and FQGNSA.

The chain has TRBV5-1 and TRBJ1-2. The CDR3 has 15 amino acids. The germline gives CDR1 SGHRS, CDR2 YFSETQ. CDR3 residues: CASSLGRGANYGYTF.

V usage is TRBV10-3 and J usage is TRBJ2-1; TCRdb's D call, TRBD2, is unchecked because there is no DNA. The CDR3 consists of 19 residues. From germline, CDR1 is ENHRY and CDR2 SYGVKD. CDR3 loop: CAISESRLAGGTSYNEQFF.

V and J are TRBV10-3 and TRBJ2-7; TCRdb picks TRBD2, but there is no DNA to check that call. The CDR3 consists of 13 residues. Germline-derived CDR1 and CDR2 are ENHRY and SYGVKD. CDR3 sequence reads: CATGLAGEPEQYF.

V usage is TRBV12-3 or TRBV12-4 and J usage is TRBJ2-7; TCRdb's D gene call, TRBD2, goes unchecked for lack of DNA. The CDR3 covers 15 residues. The CDR3 loop is CASSDIAGSSYEQYF.

The J gene is TRBJ2-5, the V gene TRBV5-4; TCRdb indicates TRBD2, and absent DNA this call remains unverified. The CDR3 totals 14 residues. Germline CDR1 SGHNT, CDR2 YYREEE (reference sequence). Here the CDR3 reads CASARRDFRETQYF.

The chain joins TRBV5-1 to TRBJ2-2; absent DNA, TCRdb's TRBD1 call cannot be checked. This CDR3 spans 18 amino acids. The V gene's germline CDR1 is SGHRS and CDR2 YFSETQ. CDR3 sequence: CASSRIPRGRVNTGELFF.

The chain links TRBV12-3 or TRBV12-4 to TRBJ1-6. This CDR3 comprises 15 residues. The CDR3 protein is CASSSKAGGTSPLHF.

The chain is built from TRBV20-1 and TRBJ1-2. Germline CDR1 and CDR2: DFQATT and SNEGSKA (reference sequence). The CDR3 spans 13 residues. The CDR3 sequence is CSASPTRVAGYTF.

The rearrangement joins TRBV2 to TRBJ2-3; there is no DNA to check the TCRdb D call of TRBD2. This CDR3 has 15 residues. CDR1 and CDR2 (germline): SNHLY, FYNNEI. The CDR3 protein is CASTTLVQRADTQYF.